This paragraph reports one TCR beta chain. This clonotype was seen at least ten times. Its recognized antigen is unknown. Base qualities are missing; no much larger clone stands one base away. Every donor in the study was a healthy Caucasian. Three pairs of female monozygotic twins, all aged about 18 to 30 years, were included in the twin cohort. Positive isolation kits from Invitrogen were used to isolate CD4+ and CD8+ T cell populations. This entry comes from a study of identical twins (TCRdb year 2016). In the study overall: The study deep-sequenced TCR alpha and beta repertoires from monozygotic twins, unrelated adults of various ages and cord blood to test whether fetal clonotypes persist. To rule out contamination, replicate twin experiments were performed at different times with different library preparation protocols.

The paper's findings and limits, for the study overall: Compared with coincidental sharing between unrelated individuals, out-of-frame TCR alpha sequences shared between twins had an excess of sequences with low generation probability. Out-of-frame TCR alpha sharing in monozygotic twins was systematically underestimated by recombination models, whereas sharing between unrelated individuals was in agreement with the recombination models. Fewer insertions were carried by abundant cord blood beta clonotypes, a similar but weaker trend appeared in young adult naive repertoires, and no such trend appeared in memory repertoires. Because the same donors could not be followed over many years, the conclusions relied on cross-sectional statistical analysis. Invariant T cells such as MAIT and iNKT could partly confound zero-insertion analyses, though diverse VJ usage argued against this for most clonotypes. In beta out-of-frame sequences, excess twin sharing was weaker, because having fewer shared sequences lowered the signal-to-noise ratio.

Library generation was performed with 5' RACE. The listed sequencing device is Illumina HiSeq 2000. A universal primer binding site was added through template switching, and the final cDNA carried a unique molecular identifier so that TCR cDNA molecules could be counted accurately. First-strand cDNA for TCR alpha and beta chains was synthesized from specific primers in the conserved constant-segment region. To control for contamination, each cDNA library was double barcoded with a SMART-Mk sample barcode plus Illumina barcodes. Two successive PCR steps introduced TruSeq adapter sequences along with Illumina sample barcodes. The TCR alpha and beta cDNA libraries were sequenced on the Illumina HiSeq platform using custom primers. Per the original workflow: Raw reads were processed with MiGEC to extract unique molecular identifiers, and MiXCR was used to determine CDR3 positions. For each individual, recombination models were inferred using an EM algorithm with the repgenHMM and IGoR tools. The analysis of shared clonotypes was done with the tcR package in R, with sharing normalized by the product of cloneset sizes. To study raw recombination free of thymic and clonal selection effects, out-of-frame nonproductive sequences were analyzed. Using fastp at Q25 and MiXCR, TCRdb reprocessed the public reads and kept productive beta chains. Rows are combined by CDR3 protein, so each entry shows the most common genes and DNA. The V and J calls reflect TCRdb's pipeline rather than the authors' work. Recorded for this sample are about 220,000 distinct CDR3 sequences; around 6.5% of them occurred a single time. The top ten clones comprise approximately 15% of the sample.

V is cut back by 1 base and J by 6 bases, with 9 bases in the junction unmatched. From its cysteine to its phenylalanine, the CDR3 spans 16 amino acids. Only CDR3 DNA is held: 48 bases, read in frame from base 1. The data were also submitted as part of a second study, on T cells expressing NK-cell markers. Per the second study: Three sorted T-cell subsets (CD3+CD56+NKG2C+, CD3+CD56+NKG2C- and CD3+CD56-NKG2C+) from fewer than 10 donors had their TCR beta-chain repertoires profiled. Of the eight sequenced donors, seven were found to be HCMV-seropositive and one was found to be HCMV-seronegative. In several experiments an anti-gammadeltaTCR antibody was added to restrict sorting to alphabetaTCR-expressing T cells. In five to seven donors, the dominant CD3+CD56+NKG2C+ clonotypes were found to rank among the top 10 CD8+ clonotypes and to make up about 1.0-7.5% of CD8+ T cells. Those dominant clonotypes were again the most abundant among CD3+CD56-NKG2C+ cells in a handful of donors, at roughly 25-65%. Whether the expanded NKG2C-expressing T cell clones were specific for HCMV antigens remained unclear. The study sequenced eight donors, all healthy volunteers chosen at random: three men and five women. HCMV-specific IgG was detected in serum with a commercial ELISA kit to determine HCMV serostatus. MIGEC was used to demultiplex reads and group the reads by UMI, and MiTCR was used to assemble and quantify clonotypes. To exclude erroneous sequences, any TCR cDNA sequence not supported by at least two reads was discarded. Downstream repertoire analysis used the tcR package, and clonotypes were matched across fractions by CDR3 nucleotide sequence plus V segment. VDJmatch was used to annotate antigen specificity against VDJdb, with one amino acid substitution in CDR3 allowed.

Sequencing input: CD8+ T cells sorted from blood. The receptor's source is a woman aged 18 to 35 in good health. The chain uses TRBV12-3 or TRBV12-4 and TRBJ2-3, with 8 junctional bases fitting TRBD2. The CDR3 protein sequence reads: CASSLGGLVVQDTQYF. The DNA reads TGTGCCAGCAGTTTAGGGGGACTAGTGGTTCAGGATACGCAGTATTTT.